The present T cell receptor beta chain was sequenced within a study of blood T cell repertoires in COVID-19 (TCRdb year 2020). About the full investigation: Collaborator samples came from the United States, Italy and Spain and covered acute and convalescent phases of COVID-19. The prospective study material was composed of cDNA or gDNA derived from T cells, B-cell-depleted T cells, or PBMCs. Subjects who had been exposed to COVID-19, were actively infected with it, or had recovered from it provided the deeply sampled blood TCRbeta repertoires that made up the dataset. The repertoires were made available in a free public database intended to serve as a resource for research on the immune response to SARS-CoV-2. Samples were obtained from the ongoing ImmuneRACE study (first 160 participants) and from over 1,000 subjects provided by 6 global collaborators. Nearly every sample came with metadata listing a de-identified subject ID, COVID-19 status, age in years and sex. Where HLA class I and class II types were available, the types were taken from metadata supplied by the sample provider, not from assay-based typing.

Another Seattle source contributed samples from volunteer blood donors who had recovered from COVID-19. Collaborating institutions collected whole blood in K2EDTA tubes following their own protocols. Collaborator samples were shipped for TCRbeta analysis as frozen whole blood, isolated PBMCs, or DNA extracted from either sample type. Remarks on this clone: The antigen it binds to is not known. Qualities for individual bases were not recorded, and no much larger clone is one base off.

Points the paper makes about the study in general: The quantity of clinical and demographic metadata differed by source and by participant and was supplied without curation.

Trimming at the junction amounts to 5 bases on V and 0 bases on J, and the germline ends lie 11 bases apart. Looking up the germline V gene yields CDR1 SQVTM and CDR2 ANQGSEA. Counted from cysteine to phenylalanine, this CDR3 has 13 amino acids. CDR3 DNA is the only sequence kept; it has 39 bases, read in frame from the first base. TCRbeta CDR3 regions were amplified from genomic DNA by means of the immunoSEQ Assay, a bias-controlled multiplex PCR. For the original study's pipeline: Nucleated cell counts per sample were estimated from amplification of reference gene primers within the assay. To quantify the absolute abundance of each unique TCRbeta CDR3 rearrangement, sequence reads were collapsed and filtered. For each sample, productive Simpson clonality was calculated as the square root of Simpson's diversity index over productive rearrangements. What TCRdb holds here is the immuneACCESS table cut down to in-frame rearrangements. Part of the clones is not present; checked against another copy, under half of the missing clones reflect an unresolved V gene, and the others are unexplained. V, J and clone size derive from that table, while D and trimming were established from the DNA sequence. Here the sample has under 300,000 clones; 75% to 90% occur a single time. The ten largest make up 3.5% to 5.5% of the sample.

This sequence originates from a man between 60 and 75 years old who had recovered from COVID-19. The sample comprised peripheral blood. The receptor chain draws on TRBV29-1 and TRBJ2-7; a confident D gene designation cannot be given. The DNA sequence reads TGCAGCGTTCTAACCGAGAGCTCCTACGAGCAGTACTTC. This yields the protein CSVLTESSYEQYF.